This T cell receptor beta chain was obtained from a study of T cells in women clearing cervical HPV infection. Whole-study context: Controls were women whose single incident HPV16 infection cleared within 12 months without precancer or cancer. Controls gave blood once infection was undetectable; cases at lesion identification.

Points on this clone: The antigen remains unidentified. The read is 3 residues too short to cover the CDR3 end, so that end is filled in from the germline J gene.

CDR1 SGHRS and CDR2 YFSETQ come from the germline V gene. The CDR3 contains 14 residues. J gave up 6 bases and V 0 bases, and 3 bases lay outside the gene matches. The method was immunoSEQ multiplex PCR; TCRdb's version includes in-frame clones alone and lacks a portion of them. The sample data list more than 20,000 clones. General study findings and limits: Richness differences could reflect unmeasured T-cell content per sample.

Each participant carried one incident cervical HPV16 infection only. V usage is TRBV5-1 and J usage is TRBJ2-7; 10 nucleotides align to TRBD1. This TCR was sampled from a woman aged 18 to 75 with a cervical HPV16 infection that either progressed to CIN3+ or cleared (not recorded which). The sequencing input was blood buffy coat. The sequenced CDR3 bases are TGCGCCAGCAGCTTGGGTCGGACAGGGGGCGAG. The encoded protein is CASSLGRTGGE. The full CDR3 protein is CASSLGRTGGEQYF.